A selection of T cell receptor beta chains follows, all from one sample in a study of preoperative IRX-2 immunotherapy in early breast cancer. The method was immunoSEQ multiplex PCR; TCRdb's version includes in-frame clones alone and lacks a portion of them. The table shows 40,000 to 45,000 clones, with roughly 80% occurring only once. Sample: tumor tissue, taken after IRX-2 immunotherapy. The source is a human donor with breast cancer. Each CDR3 is given with its conserved first and last residue. D genes are given only for firm matches. Clone size appears in some rows only: once, few, many, or a class for an expanded clone.

TRBJ2-2 few TRBV11-3 . TGTGCCAGCAGCTCACCATTGAACACCGGGGAGCTGTTTTTT CASSSPLNTGELFF
TRBJ1-3 . TRBV6-8 . TGTGCCATCAGTAAGCTACTTACAGGGACTGTTGGCTCTGGAAACACCATATATTTT CAISKLLTGTVGSGNTIYF
TRBJ1-3 few TRBV12-5 . TGTGCTAGTGGTTTGGGGGTATCCTCTGGAAACACCATATATTTT CASGLGVSSGNTIYF
TRBJ2-5 once TRBV7-6 . TGTGCCAGCAGCTTTGTATCCGGAGGAGAGACCCAGTACTTC CASSFVSGGETQYF
TRBJ2-7 few TRBV6-7 TRBD2 TGTGCCAGCAGCTCACTAGCGGGGCGAACCGACTACGAGCAGTACTTC CASSSLAGRTDYEQYF
TRBJ1-6 . TRBV10-3 TRBD1 TGTGCCATCAGTGAGTCCCCTGGACAGGTAGTTAATTCACCCCTCCACTTT CAISESPGQVVNSPLHF
TRBJ1-2 few TRBV7-6 TRBD1 TGTGCCAGCAGCCCTGGACAGGGAAAGGGGATCTATGGCTACACCTTC CASSPGQGKGIYGYTF
TRBJ2-1 . TRBV15 TRBD1 TGTGCCACCAGCAAATCAGGGGGCTCCTACAATGAGCAGTTCTTC CATSKSGGSYNEQFF
TRBJ1-3 . TRBV15 . TGTGCCACCAGCAGAGTGGGGGGCTCTGGAAACACCATATATTTT CATSRVGGSGNTIYF
TRBJ1-3 . TRBV19 . TGTGCCAGTATCGATCGGCGGAGAGACTCTGGAAACACCATATATTTT CASIDRRRDSGNTIYF
TRBJ2-1 . TRBV29-1 . TGCAGCGTTCTTTTAGGGGGATACAATGAGCAGTTCTTC CSVLLGGYNEQFF
TRBJ2-5 . TRBV19 TRBD2 TGTGCCAGTAACCCCCGGGGGCTAGCGGGGGAGACCCAGTACTTC CASNPRGLAGETQYF
TRBJ1-4 few TRBV15 . TGTGCCACCAGCAGGACAACAGGGTCAACTAATGAAAAACTGTTTTTT CATSRTTGSTNEKLFF
TRBJ1-6 once TRBV6-8 . TGTGCCAGCAGTCGATCGACGGATGTCTATAATTCACCCCTCCACTTT CASSRSTDVYNSPLHF
TRBJ2-7 . TRBV6-8 . TGTGCCAGCAGTGACAAAGGGGACTTCGTCGAGCAGTACTTC CASSDKGDFVEQYF
TRBJ2-2 few TRBV6-8 . TGTGCCAGCAGTTACCCAGCCGGGGAGCTGTTTTTT CASSYPAGELFF
TRBJ1-5 . TRBV30 . TGTGCCTGGATGGGGGGGGCGTCGGGCAATCAGCCCCAGCATTTT CAWMGGASGNQPQHF
TRBJ2-2 . TRBV6-8 . TGTGCCAGCACTAGAGGGACCGGGGAGCTGTTTTTT CASTRGTGELFF
TRBJ2-1 . TRBV6-8 TRBD1 TGTGCCAGCAGAGGCGCCGGGACAGGGCCGTACAATGAGCAGTTCTTC CASRGAGTGPYNEQFF
TRBJ2-2 . TRBV11-3 . TGTGCCAGCAGCTCGAGGGGCGGACAGCCTAACACCGGGGAGCTGTTTTTT CASSSRGGQPNTGELFF
TRBJ2-2 . TRBV6-9 . TGTGCCAGCAGTTTCAGGGGATGGAGCGCTAGCCGGAAAAACACCGGGGAGCTGTTTTTT CASSFRGWSASRKNTGELFF
TRBJ2-3 . TRBV11-3 TRBD2 TGTGCCAGCAGCCGTCGTCTAGCGGGGGCCGTAGATACGCAGTATTTT CASSRRLAGAVDTQYF
TRBJ2-1 . TRBV1 . TGCGCCAGCAGCCAAGACCCTGGCTCCTACAATGAGCAGTTCTTC CASSQDPGSYNEQFF
TRBJ1-2 . TRBV25-1 . TGTGCCAGCAAGGGTTACGAGGGCGGCGGCTACACCTTC CASKGYEGGGYTF
TRBJ2-3 . TRBV11-3 . TGTGCCAGCAGCCCGGAGGTACAAGCCAGCACAGATACGCAGTATTTT CASSPEVQASTDTQYF
TRBJ1-5 . TRBV11-3 . TGTGCCAGCAGCTTGTTGGACAGCAATCAGCCCCAGCATTTT CASSLLDSNQPQHF
TRBJ1-5 . TRBV19 . TGTGCCAATAGTATAATAACGGGGGCAAGGAGCAATCAGCCCCAGCATTTT CANSIITGARSNQPQHF
TRBJ2-5 few TRBV7-5 . TGTGCCAGCAGCTTAGAGATAGGACAAGAGACCCAGTACTTC CASSLEIGQETQYF
TRBJ2-1 . TRBV5-1 TRBD2 TGCGCCAGCAGCCCTAGGACTAGCGGGGGTTACAATGAGCAGTTCTTC CASSPRTSGGYNEQFF
TRBJ1-3 . TRBV19 . TGTGCCAGTAGTACCGTCTCTGGAAACACCATATATTTT CASSTVSGNTIYF
TRBJ2-7 . TRBV1 . TGCGCCAGCAGCCCCGGGCCCGACAGGGGGGGCTACGAGCAGTACTTC CASSPGPDRGGYEQYF
TRBJ2-2 . TRBV5-1 TRBD1 TGCGCCAGCAGCGATAGGACAGGGCCCGGGGAGCTGTTTTTT CASSDRTGPGELFF
TRBJ1-1 . TRBV5-1 . TGCGCCAGCAGCTTTTTATCAGGTATGAACACTGAAGCTTTCTTT CASSFLSGMNTEAFF
TRBJ1-5 . TRBV28 . TGTGCCAGCAGTTATGGCCAATTTGGGGATCAGCCCCAGCATTTT CASSYGQFGDQPQHF
TRBJ2-4 once TRBV28 . TGTGCCAGCAGTCACCGACGGGGTGCCAAAAACATTCAGTACTTC CASSHRRGAKNIQYF
TRBJ1-2 . TRBV19 TRBD1 TGTGCCAGTAGCAGGGACAGGAACTATGGCTACACCTTC CASSRDRNYGYTF
TRBJ2-3 . TRBV7-5 . TGTGCCAGCAGCTTAGATACGAGTGCGGATACGCAGTATTTT CASSLDTSADTQYF
TRBJ2-2 . TRBV28 TRBD1 TGTGCCAGCAGTTTAATTTGGGACAGGGTAAAAGGGCTCAAGGACGGGGAGCTGTTTTTT CASSLIWDRVKGLKDGELFF
TRBJ1-1 . TRBV12-1 . TGTGCCAGCAGCATAGGGTTAGACACTGAAGCTTTCTTT CASSIGLDTEAFF
TRBJ2-1 . TRBV30 TRBD1 TGTGCCTGGAGCGATACCGGGACAGGCCAGTTCTTC CAWSDTGTGQFF
TRBJ1-4 once TRBV19 . TGTGCCAGTAGTGTACGGCCTAACGAAAAACTGTTTTTT CASSVRPNEKLFF
TRBJ1-5 . TRBV10-2 . TGCGCCAGCAGTGAGGTACAGGATGATCAGCCCCAGCATTTT CASSEVQDDQPQHF
TRBJ1-2 . TRBV19 TRBD1 TGTGCCAGTCGCGGAGGGGGCATTGGGTATGGCTACACCTTC CASRGGGIGYGYTF
TRBJ2-7 . TRBV5-1 TRBD2 TGCGCCAGCAGCTTGGACGGCGGGGGGTACGAGCAGTACTTC CASSLDGGGYEQYF
TRBJ2-3 . TRBV5-1 TRBD2 TGCGCCAGCAGCTGGAGGGGCAGCGGGGGGGCCTTAGATACGCAGTATTTT CASSWRGSGGALDTQYF
TRBJ2-3 few TRBV28 TRBD2 TGTGCCAGCAGTTTACAACTAGCGGTCAGCACAGATACGCAGTATTTT CASSLQLAVSTDTQYF
TRBJ1-6 . TRBV19 . TGTGCCAGTAGCAAAAACGTTAGGGATTCACCCCTCCACTTT CASSKNVRDSPLHF
TRBJ1-6 . TRBV6-8 . TGTGCCAGCAGCGAAACAGAAAATTCACCCCTCCACTTT CASSETENSPLHF
TRBJ2-1 . TRBV6-7 TRBD2 TGTGCCAGCAGTCCGAGCGGGAGGCAGTACAATGAGCAGTTCTTC CASSPSGRQYNEQFF
TRBJ2-4 . TRBV18 . TGTGCCAGCTCACAAGAGGGATTGGTCAAAAACATTCAGTACTTC CASSQEGLVKNIQYF
TRBJ2-7 . TRBV11-3 . TGTGCCAGCAGCTTGGGGCCAGGGGTCCAATACGAGCAGTACTTC CASSLGPGVQYEQYF
TRBJ1-1 . TRBV19 . TGTGCCAGTAGTATTCTGGGGAACACTGAAGCTTTCTTT CASSILGNTEAFF
TRBJ2-7 . TRBV19 . TGTGCCAGTGTAGACAGGACCACCTACGAGCAGTACTTC CASVDRTTYEQYF
TRBJ2-1 . TRBV18 . TGTGCCAGCTCACCACCGGCTTCAGTGGTAAATGAGCAGTTCTTC CASSPPASVVNEQFF
TRBJ1-6 . TRBV5-1 . TGCGCCAGCAGCTTGGGGGGTTGGGACGCCCTCAATTCACCCCTCCACTTT CASSLGGWDALNSPLHF